The 11 T cell receptor beta chains below all came from one sample that was sequenced in a study of T cells in Graves' hyperthyroidism and ophthalmopathy. It was RNA transcripts that yielded the amplified TCR beta CDR3 regions. A set of HTBI primers served as the primers for a first-round RT-PCR of the TCR CDR3. Via MiXCR, TCRdb re-called the multiplex PCR reads, giving one row per CDR3 protein. The profile shows around 660,000 distinct CDR3 sequences, 45% of them singletons. Sequenced: peripheral blood or thyroid tissue (not recorded which). The receptors were sampled from an adult man with Graves' disease, either hyperthyroidism or ophthalmopathy (not recorded which).

The J gene is TRBJ1-2, the V gene TRBV20-1, with 10 bases fitting TRBD1. CDR1 is DFQATT and CDR2 is SNEGSKA in the germline V gene (reference sequence). This CDR3 has 14 residues. V gave up 5 bases and J gave up 5 bases; unmatched junction bases: 8. CDR3 protein: CSAGDRGRLYGYTF. The CDR3 region has the DNA TGCAGTGCTGGCGACAGGGGGCGGTTGTATGGCTACACCTTC.

This clonotype was seen a few times. This chain joins TRBV27 and TRBJ1-2; TRBD1 matches at 8 bases. This CDR3 region has 15 residues. In germline, CDR1 is MNHEY, CDR2 SMNVEV (reference sequence). Unmatched junction bases numbered 8, after V lost 6 bases and J lost 2 bases. CDR3 DNA: TGTGCCAGCAGCCGAACAGGACAGGGAAACTATGGCTACACCTTC. The encoded protein is CASSRTGQGNYGYTF.

The chain combines TRBV29-1 with TRBJ2-7; tentatively, D is TRBD1 (6 bases). The germline V and J ends were trimmed by 4 bases and 2 bases, with 12 bases remaining between them. Germline V gene sequence: CDR1 SQVTM, CDR2 ANQGSEA. The CDR3 spans 13 residues. CDR3 coding DNA: TGCAGCGTTGTAGGGCCAGGGGCCTACGAGCAGTACTTC. Translated: CSVVGPGAYEQYF.

This clonotype occurred a few times. The chain has TRBV12-3 or TRBV12-4 and TRBJ2-7; 11 bases agree with TRBD2. The CDR3 loop spans 14 amino acids. The trim removed 6 bases at V and 7 bases at J, leaving 8 bases unmatched. CDR3 in DNA: TGTGCCAGCAGCATACTAGCGGGAGCCGAAGAGCAGTACTTC. Encoded protein: CASSILAGAEEQYF.

This clonotype occurred many times. DNA of the CDR3: TGTGCCAGCAGTTTATCATCCGGGGCCGGTCAGCCCCAGCATTTT. Amino acids: CASSLSSGAGQPQHF. This rearrangement joins TRBV12-3 or TRBV12-4 to TRBJ1-5; perhaps TRBD1 as D (5 bases). The CDR3 spans 15 residues. The V end lost 2 bases, the J end lost 6 bases, and 14 bases lay between the germline ends.

In this sample, this clonotype turned up a few times. The chain links TRBV7-9 to TRBJ1-3; D unresolved. V lost 3 bases and J 7 bases, leaving 7 bases between the germline ends. Germline V gene data show CDR1 as SEHNR and CDR2 as FQNEAQ (reference sequence). This CDR3 is 12 amino acids long. The CDR3 DNA is TGTGCCAGCAGCTTGGCACTGAACACCATATATTTT. This encodes CASSLALNTIYF.

The J gene is TRBJ1-1, the V gene TRBV10-3; no firm D call. Trimming stripped 2 bases from V and 2 bases from J, with 6 bases between. The germline V gene encodes CDR1 ENHRY and CDR2 SYGVKD. This CDR3 is built from 13 residues. DNA for the CDR3: TGTGCCATCAGTGAGGGAGTTAACACTGAAGCTTTCTTT. As protein: CAISEGVNTEAFF.

This clonotype was detected many times. J is TRBJ1-2 and V is TRBV7-9; D is perhaps TRBD1 (5 bases). Germline loops: CDR1 SEHNR, CDR2 FQNEAQ (reference sequence). There are 14 residues in the CDR3. V lost 7 bases and J lost 8, with 20 bases in between. The CDR3 DNA reads as TGTGCCAGCACCCCGGCTCGGGGACCCGGCGGCTACACCTTC. Protein: CASTPARGPGGYTF.

About this clonotype itself: Without the conserved terminal phenylalanine or tryptophan, this CDR3 likely stems from a read error. The chain couples TRBV12-3 or TRBV12-4 to TRBJ2-6, with TRBD1 matching over 7 bases. There are 17 residues in the CDR3. J lost 0 bases, V lost 5 bases, and 7 bases had no gene match. The CDR3 region is CASSTGTAHSGANVLTL. CDR3 DNA sequence: TGTGCCAGCAGTACCGGGACAGCTCACTCTGGGGCCAACGTCCTGACTCTC.

A note on this clonotype: Since a much larger clone is just one base distant, this may be a read error. The V and J genes are TRBV27 and TRBJ1-6, with TRBD1 identical over 9 bases. V dropped 5 bases and J dropped 10; count of bases not matched to a gene: 9. The CDR3 is 15 residues long. The germline gives CDR1 MNHEY, CDR2 SMNVEV (reference sequence). The CDR3 loop reads CASSDSGQGGSPLHF. The DNA of the CDR3 is TGTGCCAGCAGTGATTCGGGACAGGGTGGCTCACCCCTCCACTTT.

This rearrangement joins TRBV29-1 to TRBJ2-7, with a weak D call TRBD2 (6 bases). The CDR3 spans 15 residues. Germline-derived CDR1 and CDR2 are SQVTM and ANQGSEA. V was shortened by 3 bases and J by 6 bases, with 21 bases between the two germline ends. As DNA, the CDR3 is TGCAGCGTTGATGAGGCGGATACTAGCTCGGGCGAGCAGTACTTC. The encoded protein is CSVDEADTSSGEQYF.